A single sample gave rise to the 3 T cell receptor beta chains below, sequenced in a study of blood T cell repertoires in COVID-19 (dated by TCRdb to the early 2020s). Receptor libraries were prepared by the immunoSEQ multiplex PCR assay. TCRdb took this table from immuneACCESS and kept in-frame rearrangements with V and J called. Such tables lack part of the clones; where checked against another copy, unresolved V genes explain under half of the gap, and the rest is unexplained. The sample yields under 250,000 clones; 86% were counted once. The top ten clonotypes cover over 5.5% of the sample. Sequenced sample: peripheral blood. The source is an elderly woman with COVID-19, enrolled during active disease.

The chain links TRBV5-1 to TRBJ1-3, with D hard to call. Germline V gene data show CDR1 as SGHRS and CDR2 as YFSETQ. This CDR3 is 15 amino acids long. V lost 4 bases and J lost 0, with 11 bases in between. CDR3 amino acids: CASSVDGSSGNTIYF. CDR3 nucleotide sequence: TGCGCCAGCAGCGTGGACGGGAGCTCTGGAAACACCATATATTTT.

This clone occurred once. This chain uses TRBV6-1 with TRBJ1-2; a possible D gene is TRBD1 (5 bases). Germline CDR1 and CDR2: MNHNS and SASEGT. The CDR3 loop spans 15 amino acids. V dropped 1 base and J dropped 2 bases, with 11 bases sitting between them. This CDR3 reads CASSEGRGSNYGYTF. In DNA, the CDR3 is TGTGCCAGCAGTGAAGGCCGGGGGAGCAACTATGGCTACACCTTC.

The chain recombines TRBV21-1 with TRBJ1-2; the table calls TRBD1, which could not be checked here. TRBV21-1 is assigned pseudogene status. The CDR3 spans 14 residues. CDR3 in amino acids: CASSKGRHPYGYTF. For the CDR3, the DNA is TGTGCCAGCAGCAAAGGAAGACACCCCTATGGCTACACCTTC.